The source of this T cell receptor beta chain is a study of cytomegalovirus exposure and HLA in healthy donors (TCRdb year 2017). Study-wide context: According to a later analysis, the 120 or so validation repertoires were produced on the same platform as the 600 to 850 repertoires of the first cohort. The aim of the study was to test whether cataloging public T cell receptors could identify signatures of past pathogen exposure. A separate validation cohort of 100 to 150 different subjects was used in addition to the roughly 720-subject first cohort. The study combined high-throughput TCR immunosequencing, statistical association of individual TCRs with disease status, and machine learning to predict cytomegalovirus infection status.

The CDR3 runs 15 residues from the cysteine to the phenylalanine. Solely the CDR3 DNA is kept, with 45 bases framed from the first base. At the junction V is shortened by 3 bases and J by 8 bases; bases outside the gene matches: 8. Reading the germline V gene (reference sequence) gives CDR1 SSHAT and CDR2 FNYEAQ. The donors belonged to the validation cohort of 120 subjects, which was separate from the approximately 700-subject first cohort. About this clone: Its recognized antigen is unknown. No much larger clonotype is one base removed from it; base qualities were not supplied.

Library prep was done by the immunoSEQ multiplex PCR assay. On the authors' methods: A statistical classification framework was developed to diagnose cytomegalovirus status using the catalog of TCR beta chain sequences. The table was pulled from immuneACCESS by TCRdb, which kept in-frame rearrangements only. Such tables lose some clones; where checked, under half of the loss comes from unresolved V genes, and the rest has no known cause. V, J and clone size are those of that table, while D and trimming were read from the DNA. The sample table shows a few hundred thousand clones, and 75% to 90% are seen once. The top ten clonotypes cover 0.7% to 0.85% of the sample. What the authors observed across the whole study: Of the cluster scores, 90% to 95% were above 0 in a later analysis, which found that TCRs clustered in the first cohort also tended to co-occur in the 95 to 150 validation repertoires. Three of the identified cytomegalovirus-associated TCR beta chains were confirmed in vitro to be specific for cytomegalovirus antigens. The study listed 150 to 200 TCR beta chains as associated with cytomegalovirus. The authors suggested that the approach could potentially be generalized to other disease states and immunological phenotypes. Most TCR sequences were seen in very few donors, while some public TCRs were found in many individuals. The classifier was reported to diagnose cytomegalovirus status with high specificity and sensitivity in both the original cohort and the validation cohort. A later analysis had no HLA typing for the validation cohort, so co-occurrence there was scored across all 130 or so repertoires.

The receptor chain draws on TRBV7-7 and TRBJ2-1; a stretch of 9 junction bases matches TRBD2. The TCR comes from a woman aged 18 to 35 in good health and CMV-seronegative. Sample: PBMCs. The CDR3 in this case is CASSLGLAQLHEQFF. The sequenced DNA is TGTGCCAGCAGCTTGGGACTAGCCCAATTACATGAGCAGTTCTTC.